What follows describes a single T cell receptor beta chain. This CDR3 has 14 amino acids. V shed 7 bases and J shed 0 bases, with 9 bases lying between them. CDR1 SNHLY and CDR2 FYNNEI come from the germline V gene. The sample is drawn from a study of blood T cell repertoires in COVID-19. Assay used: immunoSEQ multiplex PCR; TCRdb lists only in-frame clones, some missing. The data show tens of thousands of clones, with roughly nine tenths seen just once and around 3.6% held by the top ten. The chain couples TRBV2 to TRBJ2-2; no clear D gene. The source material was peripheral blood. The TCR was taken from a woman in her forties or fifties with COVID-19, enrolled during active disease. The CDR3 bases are TGTGCCAGCAAAGAAAGCGCGAACACCGGGGAGCTGTTTTTT. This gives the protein CASKESANTGELFF. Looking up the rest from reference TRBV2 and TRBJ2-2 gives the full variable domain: EPEVTQTPSHQVTQMGQEVILRCVPISNHLYFYWYRQILGQKVEFLVSFYNNEISEKSEIFDDQFSVERPDGSNFTLKIRSTKLEDSAMYFCASKESANTGELFFGEGSRLTVL.